Below, 6 T cell receptor beta chains from the same sample are listed, as sequenced in a study of identical twins. Via MiXCR, TCRdb re-called the 5' RACE reads, giving one row per CDR3 protein. This sample has over 550,000 distinct CDR3 sequences, with around 7.5% found just once. These data were also reused for a study on yellow fever vaccine responses in identical twins.

Source material: PBMCs. Receptor source: a woman under 30 in good health.

In this sample, this clonotype turned up a few times. This chain links TRBV10-3 with TRBJ2-7; TRBD1 matches 7 bases. The CDR3 consists of 14 residues. After removal of 2 bases from V and 1 base from J, the junction contained 2 bases not matched to a gene. Per germline, CDR1 ENHRY and CDR2 SYGVKD. The CDR3 DNA reads TGTGCCATCAGTGAGCAACAGGGGTCCTACGAGCAGTACTTC. The encoded protein is CAISEQQGSYEQYF.

This clonotype was seen more than once but under ten times. In DNA, the CDR3 is TGCGCCAGCAGCCCTGCTTATGGGCAGGGCCTCAATCAGCCCCAGCATTTT. As protein: CASSPAYGQGLNQPQHF. This chain uses TRBV4-1 with TRBJ1-5; maybe TRBD1 (5 bases). This CDR3 contains 17 residues. The V end was cut by 4 bases, the J end by 3 bases, with 19 bases between. Germline CDR1 and CDR2: MGHRA and YSYEKL.

In this sample, this clonotype turned up a few times. The chain employs TRBV7-3 and TRBJ1-6; weak D call: TRBD1 (5 bases). Germline loops: CDR1 SGHTA, CDR2 FQGTGA. This CDR3 comprises 16 residues. V gave up 5 bases and J gave up 1 base, with 12 bases separating them. Here the CDR3 DNA reads TGTGCCAGCAGCCAGTGGGGGGGTTCCTATAATTCACCCCTCCACTTT. This gives the protein CASSQWGGSYNSPLHF.

This clonotype has more than one count but fewer than ten. CDR3: CASSTGSPAGELFF. The CDR3 DNA is TGTGCCAGTAGTACAGGGTCTCCCGCCGGGGAGCTGTTTTTT. This sequence joins TRBV19 and TRBJ2-2; TRBD1 is a possible D gene (5 bases). Germline CDR1 LNHDA, CDR2 SQIVND (reference sequence). V was cut by 4 bases and J by 6 bases, with 12 bases left in between. This CDR3 is built from 14 residues.

This clonotype was detected a few times. This chain connects TRBV12-3 or TRBV12-4 to TRBJ2-3; D is possibly TRBD1 (7 bases). CDR3 length: 16 amino acids. Trimming removed 3 bases from V and 1 base from J, with 14 bases in between. The CDR3 DNA reads TGTGCCAGCAGTTTTCTGGAGGGGGCGGGCACAGATACGCAGTATTTT. This gives the protein CASSFLEGAGTDTQYF.

This clonotype was seen many times. The chain combines TRBV5-1 with TRBJ2-3; 10 bases are a match to TRBD2. Germline V lookup: CDR1 SGHRS, CDR2 YFSETQ. The CDR3 loop spans 15 amino acids. V shed 4 bases, J shed 2 bases, and the junction held 4 bases outside the gene matches. The CDR3 region has the DNA TGCGCCAGCAGCCAGCGGGGGGGATCCACAGATACGCAGTATTTT. This codes for CASSQRGGSTDTQYF.